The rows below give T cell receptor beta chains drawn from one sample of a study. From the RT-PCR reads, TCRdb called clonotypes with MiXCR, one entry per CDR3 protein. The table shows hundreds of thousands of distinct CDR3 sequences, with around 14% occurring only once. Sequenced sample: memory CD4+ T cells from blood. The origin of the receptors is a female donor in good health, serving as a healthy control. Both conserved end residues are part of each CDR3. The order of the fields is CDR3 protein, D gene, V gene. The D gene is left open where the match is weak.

CATSTTWSPGELFF | NA | TRBV15
CASSAGTNFLGYTF | NA | TRBV5-6
CASSSSSGTGTDTQYF | TRBD2 | TRBV7-8
CSASGGAEVNTEAFF | NA | TRBV20-1
CASSVQGGERSPLHF | NA | TRBV9
CSAHPLYNSPLHF | NA | TRBV20-1
CASSMGLAGRNEQFF | TRBD2 | TRBV6-2/TRBV6-3
CATSRAHSPLHF | NA | TRBV15
CASSARLLEETQYF | NA | TRBV4-3
CASHDQGELFF | NA | TRBV5-1
CASSQTGQETQYF | NA | TRBV12-3/TRBV12-4
CSARVRGQSYGYTF | NA | TRBV20-1
CASSESSGVTYNEQFF | TRBD2 | TRBV10-1
CAWSVLGSLGHF | NA | TRBV30
CASSSQQGIWYGYTF | NA | TRBV6-2/TRBV6-3
CASSKGVGELFF | NA | TRBV12-3/TRBV12-4
CSARIAGILNEQFF | NA | TRBV20-1
CASGARRRYEQYF | NA | TRBV27
CAISESTSYNEQFF | NA | TRBV10-3
CASRGTNNSPLHF | NA | TRBV4-1
CASNKGQGTEKLFF | TRBD1 | TRBV28
CSARGQGAEQFF | NA | TRBV20-1
CASRNGRNADTQYF | NA | TRBV12-3/TRBV12-4
CASSTPGEQYF | NA | TRBV4-3
CGARVQSTEAFF | NA | TRBV20-1
CASSQAITGGTYEQYF | TRBD1 | TRBV4-2
CASSSRARGFYEQYF | NA | TRBV7-6
CAIDLGGNQPQHF | NA | TRBV28
CASSLEISVEQFF | NA | TRBV5-1
CASSARNYGYTF | NA | TRBV12-3/TRBV12-4
CASSLASPTMMNTEAFF | NA | TRBV11-2
CASSYGDTGFGYTF | NA | TRBV6-2/TRBV6-3
CSASPTSGRTYEQYF | TRBD2 | TRBV20-1
CASSFRTGGYTEAFF | TRBD1 | TRBV27
CASSQGFADTQYF | NA | TRBV5-1
CAIQTGNSPLHF | TRBD1 | TRBV10-3
CASSSEGWVLEQFF | NA | TRBV5-1
CSVEGASDTKYF | NA | TRBV29-1
CASSYLDTDTQYF | NA | TRBV6-5
CASSLGGTSGPTDTQYF | TRBD2 | TRBV5-1
CASSLAQGISGYGYTF | TRBD1 | TRBV12-3/TRBV12-4
CASSLAGTSGSDTQYF | TRBD2 | TRBV5-6
CASSLGLTTAGELFF | NA | TRBV5-1
CSARPSGHDTGELFF | NA | TRBV20-1
CASSPPEQLGETQYF | NA | TRBV18